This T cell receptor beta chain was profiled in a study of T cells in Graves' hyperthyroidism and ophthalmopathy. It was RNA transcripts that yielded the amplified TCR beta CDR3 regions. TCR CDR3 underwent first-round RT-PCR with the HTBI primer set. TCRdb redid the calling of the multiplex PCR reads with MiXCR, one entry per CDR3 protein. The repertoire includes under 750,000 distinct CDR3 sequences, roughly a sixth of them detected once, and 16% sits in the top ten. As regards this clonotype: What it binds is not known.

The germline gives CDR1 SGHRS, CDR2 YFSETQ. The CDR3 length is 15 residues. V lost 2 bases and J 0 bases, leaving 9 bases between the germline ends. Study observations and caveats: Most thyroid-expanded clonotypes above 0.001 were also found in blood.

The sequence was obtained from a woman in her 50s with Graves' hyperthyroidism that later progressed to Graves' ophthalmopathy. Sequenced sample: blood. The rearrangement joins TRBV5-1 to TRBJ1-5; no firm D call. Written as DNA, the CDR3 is TGCGCCAGCAGCTTTGATGGATATAGCAATCAGCCCCAGCATTTT. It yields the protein CASSFDGYSNQPQHF.